The T cell receptor beta chain described here comes from a study of cytomegalovirus exposure and HLA in healthy donors. Study-level background: Some 85 million unique TCRs, all from HLA-typed donors, were included in an early release of the data.

In the PCR, 60 Vbeta and 13 Jbeta primers were used. Profiling relied on immunoSEQ multiplex PCR, and the TCRdb table lists in-frame clones only, not all of them. Altogether 190,000 or so clones are present, approximately 80% being singletons, with the ten largest covering roughly 0.65%. Notes on this clone: Its antigen is currently unknown.

Study-wide results and limits: In a later analysis, productive TCRs from donors in an Asian-associated ancestry cluster reportedly carried fewer N-insertions than the cohort mean.

This receptor was identified in a boy aged 5-17 years in good health and CMV-seronegative. Material for sequencing was PBMCs.

The CDR3, as DNA: TGTGCCACTACAGGGGAAGCCAAAAACATTCAGTACTTC. Translating gives CATTGEAKNIQYF. This sequence joins TRBV19 and TRBJ2-4; TRBD1 agrees at 7 bases. Germline trimming cut 10 bases from V and 0 bases from J; bases unmatched to any gene: 3. Per the germline V gene, CDR1 is LNHDA and CDR2 is SQIVND (reference sequence). This CDR3 has 13 residues.